Detailed here is one TCR beta chain. Original methodology: Reference gene primer amplification gave nucleated cell count estimates. Method: immunoSEQ multiplex PCR; TCRdb's copy keeps in-frame clones and lacks some. V and J calls and clone size are as listed in that table; D and trimming were resolved from the DNA. The table lists about 100,000 clones, almost 80% of them singletons, with roughly a third in the top ten. This specimen comes from a study of blood T cell repertoires in COVID-19. Looked up from germline, CDR1 is SGHRS and CDR2 is YFSETQ. Deletions cut 1 base from V and 8 bases from J, with 16 bases between. The CDR3 is 15 amino acids.

The chain joins TRBV5-1 to TRBJ2-1, with D unclear. The TCR was taken from a man aged 70-80 years with active or convalescent COVID-19. The specimen was peripheral blood. CDR3 in amino acids: CASSLLGPAIDEQFF. In DNA, the CDR3 is TGCGCCAGCAGCTTGCTAGGTCCAGCGATAGATGAGCAGTTCTTC.